This T cell receptor beta chain was recovered during a study of shared clonotypes between healthy human individuals. The repertoire was sequenced with immunoSEQ multiplex PCR; TCRdb's copy has only in-frame clones and lacks some. The repertoire has about 1.4 million clones, around 97% of them found once; the top ten carry over 1%. V was clipped by 8 bases and J by 0 bases, with 9 bases between them. The CDR3 has 13 residues. Germline assignment: CDR1 MDHEN and CDR2 SYDVKM. Sequenced sample: naive CD4+ T cells sorted from blood. As to subset: CD45RA+ positively selected. This chain connects TRBV28 to TRBJ2-3, with D perhaps being TRBD1 or TRBD2 (5 bases each). This TCR was recovered from a young man in good health. The CDR3 sequence is CASGGGSTDTQYF. The DNA for the CDR3 is TGTGCCAGCGGTGGGGGAAGCACAGATACGCAGTATTTT.